This T cell receptor (beta chain) derives from a study of blood T cells in healthy people across ages. Study-wide results and caveats: In older individuals, TCR beta diversity per million T cells was lower, falling roughly linearly with age.

A second PCR, run for about 7 to 11 cycles, used a sample-barcoded 5' primer plus a J-beta primer mix. TCRdb redid the calling of the 5' RACE reads with MiXCR, one entry per CDR3 protein. The sample comprises 1.5 million to 1.9 million distinct CDR3 sequences, 35% to 45% of which are singletons, and more than 4% rests with the top ten. In its sample, this clonotype was seen a few times. The antigen is undetermined. Germline CDR1 reads DFQATT; CDR2 reads SNEGSKA (reference sequence). This CDR3 has 14 amino acids. V dropped 0 bases and J dropped 8 bases, with 13 bases sitting between them. The clonotype was recovered from a woman between 18 and 29 years old in good health. The chain couples TRBV20-1 to TRBJ1-4, with D perhaps matching TRBD1 (5 bases). Sequenced input: blood. For the CDR3, the DNA is TGCAGTGCTAGAGACACAGGAATTCCGGAAAAACTGTTTTTT. It encodes CSARDTGIPEKLFF.